These T cell receptor beta chains were read from a single sample in a study of beta chain features in type 1 diabetes. The assay was immunoSEQ multiplex PCR, and TCRdb's table has in-frame clones only and misses some. The sample contains about 270,000 clones, around 15% of which appear only once. The sequenced sample was naive CD4+ T cells from blood. These TCRs come from a man aged 30 to 45 with type 1 diabetes. Both conserved end residues are part of each CDR3. The D gene is left open where the match is weak. Clone size is shown for a subset of rows, as once, few, many or a class of expanded clone.

>TRBV4-3|TRBJ1-2|TRBD1|few
TGCGCCAGCAGCCAACCGACAGGGAGAGTTGACTATGGCTACACCTTC
CASSQPTGRVDYGYTF
>TRBV9|TRBJ2-7|TRBD2|few
TGTGCCAGCAGCGTAGGAGGGAGGGCCACCTACGAGCAGTACTTC
CASSVGGRATYEQYF
>TRBV4-1|TRBJ2-4|NA|NA
TGCGCCAGCAGCCAAGTGTCAGGGCTCGGCAAAAACATTCAGTACTTC
CASSQVSGLGKNIQYF
>TRBV7-8|TRBJ2-2|TRBD2|NA
TGTGCCAGCAGTCGTAGTGTCCAGGGAGGGACCGGGGAGCTGTTTTTT
CASSRSVQGGTGELFF
>TRBV9|TRBJ2-1|TRBD2|NA
TGTGCCAGCAGCGCCCCGGGACTAGGGATCTACAATGAGCAGTTCTTC
CASSAPGLGIYNEQFF
>TRBV30|TRBJ2-1|TRBD2|NA
TGTGCCTGGAGACTAGCGGGAGGTGGGGAGCAGTTCTTC
CAWRLAGGGEQFF
>TRBV19|TRBJ1-5|TRBD1|few
TGTGCCAGTAGTCGCCAGCGGGACAGGATCAATCAGCCCCAGCATTTT
CASSRQRDRINQPQHF
>TRBV5-4|TRBJ2-7|NA|NA
TGTGCCAGCAGCTTGGTACAGGACGAGCAGTACTTC
CASSLVQDEQYF
>TRBV10-3|TRBJ2-7|TRBD2|NA
TGTGCCATCGAGGGTCGGCGGGAGGGTTACGAGCAGTACTTC
CAIEGRREGYEQYF
>TRBV28|TRBJ1-5|TRBD1|once
TGTGCCAGCAGCAGTCCCGGGACAGGGTTGCAGCCCCAGCATTTT
CASSSPGTGLQPQHF
>TRBV28|TRBJ2-2|NA|NA
TGTGCCAGCAGGGGCGGGACTAACACCGGGGAGCTGTTTTTT
CASRGGTNTGELFF
>TRBV5-1|TRBJ2-3|TRBD2|few
TGCGCCAGCAGCTTGGATCCAGCGGGAGTGACAGATACGCAGTATTTT
CASSLDPAGVTDTQYF
>TRBV7-9|TRBJ1-1|TRBD1|NA
TGTGCCAGCAGCCCCGGGACAGGGGCTCCGGGGAAGAAAGCTTTCTTT
CASSPGTGAPGKKAFF
>TRBV9|TRBJ2-1|TRBD1|few
TGTGCCAGCAGCGCAATCAGGGGGCTAAGGACCAATGAGCAGTTCTTC
CASSAIRGLRTNEQFF
>TRBV25-1|TRBJ2-1|TRBD2|NA
TGTGCCAGCAGTGACAGCGGGAGAAGGAATGAGCAGTTCTTC
CASSDSGRRNEQFF
>TRBV28|TRBJ1-2|NA|NA
TGTGCCAGCACTAAGAGGCCAGGGAATGGCTACACCTTC
CASTKRPGNGYTF
>TRBV5-1|TRBJ2-2|NA|NA
TGCGCCAGCACCCGGGACTCCTCGAACACCGGGGAGCTGTTTTTT
CASTRDSSNTGELFF